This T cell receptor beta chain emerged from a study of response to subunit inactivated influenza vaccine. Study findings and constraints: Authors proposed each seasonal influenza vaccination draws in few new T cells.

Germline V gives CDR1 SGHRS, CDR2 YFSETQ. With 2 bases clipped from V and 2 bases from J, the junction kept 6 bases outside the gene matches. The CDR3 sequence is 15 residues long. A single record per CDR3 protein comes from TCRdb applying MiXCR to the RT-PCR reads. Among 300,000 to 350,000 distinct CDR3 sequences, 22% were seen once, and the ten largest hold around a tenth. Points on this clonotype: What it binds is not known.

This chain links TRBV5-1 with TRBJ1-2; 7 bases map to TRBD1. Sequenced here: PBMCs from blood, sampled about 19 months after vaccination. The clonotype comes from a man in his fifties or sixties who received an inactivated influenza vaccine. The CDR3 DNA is TGCGCCAGCAGCTTTAACCTGGGACAGAACTATGGCTACACCTTC. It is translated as CASSFNLGQNYGYTF.